The sequence of this T cell receptor beta chain was determined in a study of blood T cell repertoires in COVID-19. Study information: Both acute and convalescent COVID-19 samples were obtained from the United States, Italy and Spain. PBMCs, B-cell-depleted T cells, or T cells were the source of the cDNA or gDNA that made up the material.

Source study methods: The assay estimated nucleated cells by amplifying reference gene primers. The table came from immunoSEQ multiplex PCR; TCRdb's copy has only in-frame clones and leaves some out. The V and J calls and clone size were taken over from that table, and D and trimming were inferred from the DNA. Of some 52,000 clones listed, 80% to 90% are singletons. This TCR came from a man aged 55-75 years with active COVID-19. The sequenced sample was peripheral blood.

The DNA of the CDR3 is TGCAGCGTTGGACGAGGGACAAGCACAGATACGCAGTATTTT. This sequence encodes CSVGRGTSTDTQYF. The chain joins TRBV29-1 to TRBJ2-3, with D possibly matching TRBD1 (6 bases). V gave up 4 bases and J gave up 0 bases, with 11 bases separating them. The CDR3 length is 14 residues. CDR1 and CDR2 (germline): SQVTM, ANQGSEA.